The clone carrying this TCR beta chain was detected a few times. Its antigen remains unknown. TCRdb processed the reads anew with MiXCR; each CDR3 protein has one entry. The sample contains around 900,000 distinct CDR3 sequences, roughly 30% of which appear only once. These data belong to a study of T cell repertoires in cytomegalovirus infection. Study outcomes and limitations: There were HLA-C-restricted CMV-specific TCR beta clonotypes dominating the ex vivo response. Accumulated public TCR beta family frequency recognized individuals carrying CMV together with the relevant HLA.

CDR3 size: 10 residues. V lost 11 bases, J lost 3 bases, and 7 bases lay in between. The germline CDR1 and CDR2 sequences are SEHNR and FQNEAQ (reference sequence). The sequence derives from a human donor in good health (CMV status not recorded). Some clones in this sample may be carry-over from other donors' samples. The input for sequencing was cultured CD8+ T cells from PBMCs, taken from culture after CMV antigen stimulation. This sequence joins TRBV7-9 and TRBJ1-2; no firm D call. The CDR3 nucleotides are TGTGCCGGGGAGGACTATGGCTACACCTTC. It translates to CAGEDYGYTF.